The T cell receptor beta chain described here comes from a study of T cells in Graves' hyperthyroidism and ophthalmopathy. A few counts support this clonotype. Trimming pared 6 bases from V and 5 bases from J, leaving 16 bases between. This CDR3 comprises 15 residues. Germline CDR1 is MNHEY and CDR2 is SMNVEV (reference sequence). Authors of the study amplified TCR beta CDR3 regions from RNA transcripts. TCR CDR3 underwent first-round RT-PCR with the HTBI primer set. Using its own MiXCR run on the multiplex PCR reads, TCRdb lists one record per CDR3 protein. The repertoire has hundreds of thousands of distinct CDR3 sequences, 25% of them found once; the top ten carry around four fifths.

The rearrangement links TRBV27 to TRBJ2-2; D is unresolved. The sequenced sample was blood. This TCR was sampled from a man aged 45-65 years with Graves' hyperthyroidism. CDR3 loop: CASSPTSFRTGELFF. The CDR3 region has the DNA TGTGCCAGCAGCCCCACCTCGTTCCGAACCGGGGAGCTGTTTTTT.